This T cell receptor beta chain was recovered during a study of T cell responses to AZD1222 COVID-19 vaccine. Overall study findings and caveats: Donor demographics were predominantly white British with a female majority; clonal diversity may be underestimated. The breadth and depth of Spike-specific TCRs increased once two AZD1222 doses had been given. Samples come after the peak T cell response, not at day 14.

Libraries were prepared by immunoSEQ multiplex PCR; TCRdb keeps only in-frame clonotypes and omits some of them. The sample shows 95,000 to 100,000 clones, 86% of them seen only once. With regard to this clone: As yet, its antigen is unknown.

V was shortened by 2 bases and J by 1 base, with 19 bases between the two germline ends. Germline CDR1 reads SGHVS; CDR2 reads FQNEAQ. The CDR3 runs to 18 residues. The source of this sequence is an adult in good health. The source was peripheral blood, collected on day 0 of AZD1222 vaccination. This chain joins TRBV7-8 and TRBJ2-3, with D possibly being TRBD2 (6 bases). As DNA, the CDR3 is TGTGCCAGCAGCTTAAATTTCCGGGGGACCTTTGGCACAGATACGCAGTATTTT. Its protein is CASSLNFRGTFGTDTQYF.